This T cell receptor beta chain was identified during a study of cytomegalovirus exposure and HLA in healthy donors (dated by TCRdb to the late 2010s). For the study in its entirety: An earlier analysis of some 620 of the donors reported 250 to 350 Gb of sequence data and 100 million to 120 million unique TCR beta sequences obtained from roughly 180 million T cells. Across some 400 genotyped donors of the cohort, an average of approximately 200,000 unique TCR beta nucleotide sequences per donor were sequenced, and approximately 17% of those sequences were non-productive. Every repertoire in the discovery cohort had been generated on one and the same sequencing platform. Of the roughly 400 genotyped donors, about 80% fell in the genetic ancestry cluster associated with self-reported Caucasian donors. An earlier analysis of fewer than 750 of the donors used high-throughput TCR beta sequencing to judge whether each TCR beta V gene segment behaved as functional or pseudogenic. An early release that covered some 640 HLA-typed donors contained 250 to 350 gigabases of sequencing data and roughly 84 million unique TCR sequences. A later analysis re-analyzed previously published TCR beta repertoires from about 730 donors and added high-resolution HLA genotyping to study TCR occurrence patterns. The later analysis used no new phenotypic data to find candidate immune exposures, relying instead on TCR beta sequences and their occurrence across donors. Class I and class II HLA loci were covered by the typing at four-digit resolution. The study was designed to test whether signatures of past pathogen exposure could be identified by cataloging public T cell receptors. Typing coverage differed by locus: A, B, C, DRB1 and DQB1 were typed in roughly 620-640 donors, DQA1 in 500 to 550, DPA1 in over 600, and DPB1 in just under 480. To predict cytomegalovirus infection status, the study combined high-throughput TCR immunosequencing, statistical association of individual TCRs with disease status, and machine learning. Besides the first cohort of about 730 subjects, a separate validation cohort made up of 90 to 150 different subjects was used. Genome-wide SNP genotypes for about 60% of the roughly 700 donors were used in a later genetic analysis, which treated that subset as a discovery cohort. The study used immunosequencing to profile the T cell repertoires of about 670 subjects and linked those repertoires to cytomegalovirus serostatus. Because of strong linkage in the cohort, 4 to 6 DR-DQ haplotypes were treated as single units for association and clustering. Donor age, sex, ethnicity and CMV serostatus were compiled alongside the repertoire data.

A remark on this clone: Its antigen remains unidentified. Base qualities are missing; no much larger clone stands one base away.

The CDR3 goes from the cysteine to the phenylalanine over 16 residues. Only CDR3 DNA is held: 48 bases, read in frame from base 1. The CDR1 and CDR2 encoded by the germline V gene are LGHNA and YNFKEQ. The V end loses 0 bases and the J end loses 7 bases, and a stretch of 13 bases separates them. The library was prepared using the immunoSEQ multiplex PCR assay. For the multiplex PCR, a mixture combining 60 forward primers for TCR Vbeta segments and 13 reverse primers for TCR Jbeta segments was used. Amplification of the CDR3 region of rearranged TCR beta genes was performed with a multiplex PCR assay on genomic DNA. Amplified TCR beta libraries were sequenced as 87-base-pair reads on the Illumina HiSeq System. On the authors' methods: In a later analysis, tens of millions of unique TCR beta chains were counted across the approximately 670 repertoires, and roughly 11 million of these chains were shared by at least two donors. Raw reads were error-corrected and collapsed into unique sequences by a nearest-neighbor algorithm in which closely related sequences were merged to remove PCR and sequencing errors. To assign V, D and J gene segments, CDR3 sequences were aligned to IMGT reference sequences. For a sequence to be retained, a match of at least six nucleotides was required to both a V gene segment and a J gene segment. Rearrangements were classified as productive when the CDR3 lacked stop codons and remained in frame with V and J, and all other rearrangements were classified as non-productive. CDR3 was defined by IMGT convention, running from the second conserved V-encoded cysteine to the conserved J-encoded phenylalanine. Sequences without an unambiguous match to a single V gene segment were excluded from the earlier analysis of approximately 560 of the donors. An earlier analysis of a few hundred of the donors called V segments functional above 56.7% productive rearrangements and segregating when the between-donor standard deviation exceeded 5%. To diagnose cytomegalovirus status from the catalog of TCR beta chain sequences, a statistical classification framework was built. V and J gene assignment, in a later analysis, came from comparing TCR nucleotide sequences with IMGT/GENE-DB human TR gene sequences. In a later analysis, CDR3 sequences and most-parsimonious VDJ recombination scenarios were assigned using the TCRdist pipeline. A later analysis defined each TCR beta chain by its CDR3 amino acid sequence plus V-gene family, and excluded reads lacking a unique V-gene family. As a way to deal with suspected cross-contamination and a sequencing artifact, a later analysis dropped 450 to 600 nucleotide sequences that were highly shared and had low generation probability. For each public chain, a later analysis derived a clonal expansion index from normalized ranks of inferred template counts within each repertoire. In a later analysis, generation probabilities were computed using a VDJ recombination model fitted to out-of-frame rearrangements, and the results were checked against IGoR. In a later analysis, hypergeometric tests were used to score TCR-TCR, TCR-HLA and TCR-CMV co-occurrence, with a repertoire-size bias correction applied to TCR pairs. In a later analysis, false discovery rates were estimated by permuting HLA or CMV assignments 20 times. In a later analysis, co-occurring TCRs were grouped with DBSCAN, and TCRdist sequence similarity was added when clustering was performed within HLA-allele-positive subsets. Co-occurrence clustering excluded repertoires with fewer than 30,000 or more than 120,000 public chains, plus five with anomalous nucleotide sharing. This is the immuneACCESS table as TCRdb keeps it, with only in-frame sequences that have V and J called. A part of the clones is gone; compared with another copy, unresolved V genes explain less than half, and the rest is unexplained. V and J calls and clone size follow that table, whereas D and trimming were derived from the DNA. The sample contains approximately 190,000 clones, roughly 70% of them found a single time. The ten largest account for roughly 2.5% of the sample.

In total, roughly 670 healthy bone marrow donors made up the cohort. At the time of sampling, all cohort members were nominally healthy, though unrecorded immune exposures were likely present. The donor was CMV seropositive and was included in the group of 250 to 300 seropositive cohort members. A peripheral blood sample was provided by each donor, and peripheral blood mononuclear cells were used for TCR beta sequencing. Genomic DNA extraction from the blood cell samples was performed with the Qiagen DNeasy Blood Extraction Kit. The paper as a whole reports these results and caveats: V-gene and J-gene trimming of TCR beta chains was associated with a missense DCLRE1C variant in a later genetic analysis, and the association was replicated in an independent cohort. An earlier analysis of 450 to 750 of the donors showed that most TCR beta V segments appeared in productive rearrangements either about 87% or about 30% of the time, which broadly matched IMGT annotations. A cluster of highly shared sequence variants was judged likely to be a technical artifact of the sequencing pipeline. A later analysis found that HLA-associated TCR beta chains were more clonally expanded and had lower generation probabilities than equally common non-associated chains. According to a later genetic analysis, donors in an Asian-associated ancestry cluster had fewer N-insertions in productive TCRs than the approximately 710-donor mean. In vitro tests confirmed that a few of the cytomegalovirus-associated TCR beta chains recognize cytomegalovirus antigens. Because HLA typing was unavailable for some donors at each locus, only the typed subset was used in association tests. Some IMGT-functional V segments, including TRBV6-2 and TRBV6-3, could not be distinguished by the 87-base-pair reads and were therefore excluded. Immune exposure information for the cohort was limited to CMV serostatus. In the study, roughly 160 TCR beta chains were listed as associated with cytomegalovirus. In a later analysis, 15,000 to 20,000 TCR beta sequences were associated with specific HLA alleles at a false discovery rate of 0.05. It was suggested by the authors that the approach could potentially be generalized to other disease states and immunological phenotypes. A further reported finding was that TCR beta sequences accurately predicted the HLA-A and HLA-B alleles for most subjects in the first cohort. Most CMV-associated TCR beta chains appeared to be HLA-restricted in a later analysis, and the HLA associations seemed to be driven largely by CMV exposure. Strong co-occurrence of HLA alleles, especially DR and DQ, made assigning TCR associations to individual alleles difficult. Most TCR sequences were seen in very few donors, while some public TCRs were found in many individuals. The earlier analysis of some 560 of the donors excluded 15 to 20 rarely observed V segments, including chromosome 9 orphons, because counts were too low. In a later analysis, TCR association rates were found to vary across HLA loci, with the most associated TCRs seen for DRB1 alleles and the fewest for HLA-C alleles. In this cohort, only TCR beta chains were sequenced, and detectable features were limited by the absence of alpha or paired-chain data. According to a later analysis, parvovirus B19, influenza, CMV and Epstein-Barr virus appeared linked to several top co-occurrence clusters. Correlated functional status among segregating V segments might reflect linkage disequilibrium, but an unknown experimental factor could not be ruled out. Roughly uniform sequencing depth across donors was assumed in presence/absence analyses, although this assumption may not hold. In both the original and validation cohorts, the classifier was reported to diagnose cytomegalovirus status with high specificity and sensitivity.

This clonotype originated in a man between 35 and 55 years old in good health and CMV-seropositive. The source material was PBMCs. The sequence joins TRBV4-2 to TRBJ1-6; matching of 5 bases hints at TRBD1 as the D gene. CDR3 reads: CASSQDPGVGNSPLHF. The nucleotides read TGTGCCAGCAGCCAAGATCCGGGGGTGGGGAATTCACCCCTCCACTTT.